This TCR beta chain was identified in a study of shared clonotypes between healthy human individuals (dated by TCRdb to the early 2020s). The study in broad terms: A couple of women and a few men aged 18 to 49 years were included in the cohort. For each donor, CD4 naive and CD4 memory were each run on three plates, CD8 naive on two plates, and CD8 memory on one plate. Blood TCR repertoires of about five healthy adults were deeply sequenced to estimate repertoire size and the extent of clonotype sharing between individuals. To increase sequencing depth and limit assay-specific biases, TCR repertoire library preparation and sequencing were carried out by different laboratories using diverse techniques. Leukapheresis yielded between about 0.94 and 9.5 billion PBMCs per donor. Study-wide conclusions, independent of this receptor: The small number of donors limited the genetic and exposure-history diversity represented. Rarefaction of sorted-subset datasets indicated incomplete sequencing despite the large sequencing depth. Naive subsets generally had larger estimated clonotype richness than memory subsets did. Pairwise subsampling led to the expectation that sequencing depth would affect the degree of clonotype sharing among donors. About 5% of naive CD4, 3.5% of naive CD8, about 2.4% of memory CD4, and approximately 0.4% of memory CD8 clonotypes were shared across a few donors. Sampling was limited to blood, and TCR repertoires in tissue likely differ from TCR repertoires in blood. Compared with non-shared clonotypes, the clonotypes found in all four sorted-subset donors had higher generation probabilities.

Using the deep immunoSEQ assay, TCR CDR3 regions were amplified from genomic DNA by multiplex PCR. Genomic DNA extracted from each cell subset was distributed evenly over all wells of several immunoSEQ 96-well plates, and each plate served as one replicate. For sorted subsets, each replicate PCR was loaded with around 220 ng genomic DNA, equivalent to 30,000 or so T cell genomes. Purified libraries were quantified with a Qubit 3.0 fluorometer, sized on a Bioanalyzer 2100, and re-quantified with the KAPA Library Quantification kit. Every immunoSEQ 96-well plate was sequenced on a separate single-read 150-cycle Illumina NextSeq 550 flow cell. The original methods were these. Because the immunoSEQ output held only junctional sequences and lacked quality scores, the filtering could not match the filtering applied to full-length reads. To assign V/J genes and CDR3, sequences were annotated against IMGT germline references using PyIR, a Python wrapper for IgBLAST v1.9. Reads with weak V/J assignments (E-value above 1e-6), missing CDR3, stop codons, out-of-frame junctions, or ambiguous translated residues were removed. V3J clonotypes were defined by identical inferred V gene, J gene, and CDR3 amino acid sequence. To compute the percentage overlap between repertoires, the number of shared unique clonotypes was divided by the size of the smaller repertoire. Repertoire richness was assessed with RTK rarefaction, the Chao1 estimator, and Recon v2.1 estimates of unobserved clonotypes. For all TCRbeta clonotypes obtained by the gDNA method from a few donors, generation probabilities were computed with OLGA. Entries here come from immuneACCESS through TCRdb and include only in-frame sequences with V and J called. Some clones fail to appear in such tables; in the studies checked, an unresolved V gene covers under half of the shortfall, and the cause of the remainder is unknown. The V and J calls and clone size come from that table; D and trimming were worked out from the DNA. The sample table contains roughly 2.5 million clones; only one count was recorded for approximately 90% of them. The ten largest account for roughly 0.15% of the sample.

Looking up the germline V gene yields CDR1 SGHRS and CDR2 YFSETQ. V and J lose 4 bases and 1 base, and a span of 11 bases separates them. The CDR3 has 14 amino acids, counting the end cysteine and phenylalanine. Of the read, only the CDR3 DNA is kept; its 42 bases are in frame from base 1. For this clone: This clone's antigen is unknown. The record has no base qualities; no much larger clone is one base away.

Donors were healthy HIV-negative adults with no recently reported acute infections or vaccinations. All donors were Caucasian adults living in Nashville, Tennessee, USA. CD4+ T cells were enriched by magnetic negative selection, after which naive cells were positively selected on CD45RA and the negative fraction was taken as the memory subset. Blood was collected by leukapheresis, and PBMCs were isolated by Ficoll-Histopaque density gradient centrifugation and then cryopreserved in liquid nitrogen vapor phase. Purity and quantity of every magnetically sorted T cell population were checked by analytical flow cytometry. From each sorted fraction, genomic DNA was isolated and quantified by UV absorbance on a Nanodrop 2000c.

Sequencing was carried out using naive CD4+ T cells sorted from blood. What the cell subset or site label conveys for this sample: CD45RA+ positively selected. The chain uses TRBV5-1 and TRBJ1-2; the D gene cannot be named for sure. The sequence came from a man in his late teens or twenties in good health. The CDR3 protein: CASSEATNNYGYTF. The nucleotide sequence reads as follows: TGCGCCAGCAGCGAAGCGACAAATAACTATGGCTACACCTTC.